These 21 T cell receptor beta chains were all obtained from the same sample, sequenced in a study of T cells in Graves' hyperthyroidism and ophthalmopathy. TCR beta CDR3 regions were amplified from RNA. A set of HTBI primers served as the primers for a first-round RT-PCR of the TCR CDR3. Each CDR3 protein is one row after TCRdb ran MiXCR on the multiplex PCR reads. The sample lists about 590,000 distinct CDR3 sequences, approximately 14% seen once, with about 7% in the top ten. Sequenced input: blood. These receptor sequences come from a woman in her twenties or thirties with Graves' hyperthyroidism.

This clonotype was seen ten or more times. This chain joins TRBV3-1 and TRBJ1-6; D uncertain. Trimming pared 0 bases from V and 6 bases from J, leaving 9 bases between. The CDR3 consists of 15 residues. The V gene's germline CDR1 is LGHDT and CDR2 YNNKEL (reference sequence). The CDR3 DNA sequence: TGTGCCAGCAGCCAAGATTCCGGATCTAATTCACCCCTCCACTTT. It codes for CASSQDSGSNSPLHF.

This clonotype was counted only a few times. The chain combines TRBV20-1 with TRBJ1-5; a weak D match, TRBD1 (6 bases). CDR1 is DFQATT and CDR2 is SNEGSKA in the germline V gene (reference sequence). V lost 0 bases and J 2 bases, leaving 20 bases between the germline ends. The CDR3 runs to 18 residues. The CDR3: CSARDPLETGPGNQPQHF. The CDR3 coding sequence is TGCAGTGCTAGAGACCCACTAGAGACAGGCCCGGGCAATCAGCCCCAGCATTTT.

A few counts support this clonotype. The rearrangement links TRBV11-3 to TRBJ2-2; maybe TRBD1 (6 bases). The CDR3 consists of 15 residues. The germline V and J ends were trimmed by 5 bases and 5 bases, with 15 bases remaining between them. Germline V gives CDR1 SGHNT, CDR2 YENEEA. The CDR3 region is CASSPSQGNTGELFF. CDR3 coding DNA: TGTGCCAGCAGCCCATCACAGGGTAATACCGGGGAGCTGTTTTTT.

The CDR3 coding sequence is TGTGCCAGCAGCCGGGATCCAACTAATGAAAAACTGTTTTTT. Its protein product is CASSRDPTNEKLFF. V is TRBV27 and J is TRBJ1-4; D gene unclear. V dropped 6 bases and J dropped 0 bases, with 8 bases sitting between them. This CDR3 has 14 amino acids. The germline CDR1 and CDR2 sequences are MNHEY and SMNVEV (reference sequence).

This clonotype appeared many times. The CDR3 protein is CASSILGQRGETQYF. The CDR3 DNA is TGTGCCAGCAGCATTTTGGGACAGAGAGGAGAGACCCAGTACTTC. The V call is TRBV27, the J call TRBJ2-5; TRBD1 matches 7 bases. CDR3 length: 15 residues. With V trimmed by 6 bases and J by 4 bases, 11 bases remained unmatched. Per germline, CDR1 MNHEY and CDR2 SMNVEV (reference sequence).

The rearrangement joins TRBV7-2 to TRBJ1-1, with D perhaps matching TRBD1 (5 bases). The CDR3 has 14 residues. The V end lost 1 base, the J end lost 6 bases, and 12 bases lay between the germline ends. Germline CDR1 and CDR2: SGHTA and FQGNSA. As DNA, the CDR3 is TGTGCCAGCAGCTTAGTCGCGATGGGACCTGAAGCTTTCTTT. Amino acid sequence: CASSLVAMGPEAFF.

This clonotype was detected ten times or more. The rearrangement joins TRBV20-1 to TRBJ2-1; the match to TRBD2 covers 10 bases. The CDR3 has 12 amino acids. With 7 bases clipped from V and 8 bases from J, the junction kept 5 bases outside the gene matches. In germline, CDR1 is DFQATT, CDR2 SNEGSKA (reference sequence). CDR3 in DNA: TGCAGTGGAGCGGGAGGGCCCGATGAGCAGTTCTTC. As protein: CSGAGGPDEQFF.

This clonotype was seen at least ten times. The chain links TRBV19 to TRBJ1-1; no clear D gene. Trimming removed 7 bases from V and 5 bases from J, with 11 bases in between. The germline V gene encodes CDR1 LNHDA and CDR2 SQIVND (reference sequence). The CDR3 covers 12 residues. The CDR3 region is CASMQYRTEAFF. DNA of the CDR3: TGTGCCAGTATGCAGTACCGGACTGAAGCTTTCTTT.

The V call is TRBV19, the J call TRBJ2-7; D may be TRBD2 (5 bases). This CDR3 spans 14 amino acids. Trimming shortened V by 10 bases and J by 3 bases, and 19 bases separated the two germline ends. Germline CDR1 LNHDA, CDR2 SQIVND (reference sequence). CDR3 residues: CANTDLSGYYEQYF. The CDR3 bases are TGTGCCAATACGGACCTGTCGGGGTACTACGAGCAGTACTTC.

This clonotype was seen many times. The chain joins TRBV6-1 to TRBJ2-7; D is unclear. V lost 1 base to trimming and J lost 0 bases, with 7 bases between them. The germline V gene has CDR1 MNHNS and CDR2 SASEGT. The CDR3 runs to 14 residues. CDR3: CASSEDGSSYEQYF. The CDR3, as DNA: TGTGCCAGCAGTGAAGATGGCAGCTCCTACGAGCAGTACTTC.

This clonotype was picked up a small number of times. The chain joins TRBV7-9 to TRBJ2-7; D gene ambiguous. V shed 5 bases and J shed 3 bases, with 11 bases lying between them. This CDR3 spans 13 amino acids. Germline CDR1 SEHNR, CDR2 FQNEAQ (reference sequence). The CDR3: CASSRQAYYEQYF. As DNA, the CDR3 is TGTGCCAGCAGCCGACAAGCCTACTACGAGCAGTACTTC.

There are many counts of this clonotype. A read error may produce the germline difference seen at one junction end. The chain is built from TRBV7-2 and TRBJ1-6; D ambiguous. The CDR3 has 16 amino acids. CDR1 and CDR2 from the germline V gene are SGHTA and FQGNSA. Here the CDR3 DNA reads TGTGCCAGCAGCCTAGCAATTTCGGGTTTGGGTTCACCCCTCCACTTT. Residues: CASSLAISGLGSPLHF. Full variable domain (missing parts from reference TRBV7-2 and TRBJ1-6): GAGVSQSPSNKVTEKGKDVELRCDPISGHTALYWYRQSLGQGLEFLIYFQGNSAPDKSGLPSDRFSAERTGGSVSTLTIQRTQQEDSAVYLCASSLAISGLGSPLHFGNGTRLTVT.

In this sample, this clonotype turned up many times. The chain couples TRBV12-3 or TRBV12-4 to TRBJ2-2; perhaps TRBD2 as D (5 bases). The CDR3 sequence is 12 residues long. Trimming removed 5 bases at V and 6 bases at J, with 7 bases between. As DNA, the CDR3 is TGTGCCAGCAGTCCGGGATCCGGGGAGCTGTTTTTT. The encoded protein is CASSPGSGELFF.

The chain uses TRBV12-5 and TRBJ2-1, with a weak D call TRBD2 (5 bases). The V and J ends lost 4 bases and 0 bases respectively, with 13 bases between them. Germline values: CDR1 LGHNT, CDR2 FRNRAP. The CDR3 extends over 16 amino acids. CDR3 sequence: CASGSPLGSSYNEQFF. DNA of the CDR3: TGTGCTAGTGGTTCCCCCCTAGGGAGCTCCTACAATGAGCAGTTCTTC.

This clonotype was recorded many times. The chain carries TRBV28 and TRBJ2-5; 9 bases match TRBD1. The CDR3 has 16 residues. Germline V gene data show CDR1 as MDHEN and CDR2 as SYDVKM. After removal of 4 bases from V and 4 bases from J, the junction contained 10 bases not matched to a gene. The CDR3 region has the DNA TGTGCCAGCAGTTCCCCTTCGGACAGGGGTAGAGAGACCCAGTACTTC. Translation: CASSSPSDRGRETQYF.

The J gene is TRBJ2-3, the V gene TRBV5-1; 7 positions agree with TRBD2. V shed 7 bases, J shed 7 bases, and the junction held 12 bases outside the gene matches. Per germline, CDR1 SGHRS and CDR2 YFSETQ. This CDR3 has 14 residues. DNA of the CDR3: TGCGCCAGCGGCAAAAGGACTAGTTCAAATACGCAGTATTTT. Translating it yields CASGKRTSSNTQYF. The full variable domain, rest sourced from reference TRBV5-1 and TRBJ2-3, is KAGVTQTPRYLIKTRGQQVTLSCSPISGHRSVSWYQQTPGQGLQFLFEYFSETQRNKGNFPGRFSGRQFSNSRSEMNVSTLELGDSALYLCASGKRTSSNTQYFGPGTRLTVL.

The rearrangement joins TRBV12-3 or TRBV12-4 to TRBJ1-6; D might be TRBD1 (5 bases). Trimming took 0 bases from V and 8 from J, leaving 11 bases between them. CDR3 length: 15 residues. This CDR3 reads CASSLAHPGDSPLHF. In nucleotides, the CDR3 is TGTGCCAGCAGTTTAGCCCACCCGGGGGATTCACCCCTCCACTTT.

This clonotype was recorded at least ten times. V is TRBV2 and J is TRBJ2-1, with TRBD2 identical over 14 bases. The CDR3 totals 14 residues. Unmatched junction bases numbered 3, after V lost 8 bases and J lost 6 bases. Germline V gene lookup returns CDR1 SNHLY and CDR2 FYNNEI. The CDR3 protein is CASQGTSGSNEQFF. The CDR3 DNA follows: TGTGCCAGCCAAGGGACTAGCGGGAGCAATGAGCAGTTCTTC. Full variable domain (rest looked up from reference TRBV2 and TRBJ2-1): EPEVTQTPSHQVTQMGQEVILRCVPISNHLYFYWYRQILGQKVEFLVSFYNNEISEKSEIFDDQFSVERPDGSNFTLKIRSTKLEDSAMYFCASQGTSGSNEQFFGPGTRLTVL.

This chain uses TRBV7-9 with TRBJ2-1; D might be TRBD2 (6 bases). Trimming cost V 6 bases and J 3 bases, with 24 bases left between them. CDR1 is SEHNR and CDR2 is FQNEAQ in the germline V gene (reference sequence). The CDR3 runs 18 residues. CDR3 residues: CASRPDQAGLAYYNEQFF. Here the CDR3 DNA reads TGTGCCAGCAGACCCGACCAGGCGGGACTCGCCTACTACAATGAGCAGTTCTTC.

This clonotype was observed many times. The chain uses TRBV7-3 and TRBJ2-1, with TRBD2 as a possible D gene (5 bases). CDR3 size: 13 residues. Germline V CDR1 and CDR2: SGHTA, FQGTGA. Trimming pared 1 base from V and 6 bases from J, leaving 7 bases between. CDR3 protein: CASSLIASNEQFF. In DNA form, the CDR3 reads TGTGCCAGCAGCTTAATAGCGAGCAATGAGCAGTTCTTC.

This clonotype was counted at least ten times. The V and J genes are TRBV3-1 and TRBJ2-1; possibly TRBD2 for D (6 bases). V was trimmed by 0 bases and J by 5 bases, leaving 8 bases between them. The CDR3 length is 14 residues. Germline V lookup: CDR1 LGHDT, CDR2 YNNKEL (reference sequence). Here the CDR3 reads CASSQDQRDNEQFF. The DNA for the CDR3 is TGTGCCAGCAGCCAAGACCAGCGGGACAATGAGCAGTTCTTC.